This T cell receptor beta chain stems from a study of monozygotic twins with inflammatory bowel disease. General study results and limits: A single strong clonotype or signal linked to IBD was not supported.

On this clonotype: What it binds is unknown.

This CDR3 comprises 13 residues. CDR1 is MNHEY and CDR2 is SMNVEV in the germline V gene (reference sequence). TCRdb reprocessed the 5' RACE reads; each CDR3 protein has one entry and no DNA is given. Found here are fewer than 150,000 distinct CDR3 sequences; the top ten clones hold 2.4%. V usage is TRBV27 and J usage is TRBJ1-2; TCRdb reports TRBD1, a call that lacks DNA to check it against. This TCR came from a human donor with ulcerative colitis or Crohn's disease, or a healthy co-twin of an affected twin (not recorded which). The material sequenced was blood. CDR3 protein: CASSLSGQVGYTF.